This TCR beta chain was retrieved from a study of vaccination and CD4 T cells after COVID-19. Study information: Six males and four females, two of them Hispanic, were enrolled as convalescents.

As to this clonotype: What it recognizes is unknown.

The treatment was: approximately 9-day PBMC culture with coronavirus spike peptide pools or control peptides (ViraFEST assay). Days 3 and 7 saw half the medium replaced with fresh IL-2 medium. This CDR3 is 15 amino acids long. V gave up 3 bases and J gave up 2 bases; unmatched junction bases: 3. Cultured CD4+ T cell DNA underwent sequencing with the Oncomine TCR Beta short-read assay. One entry per CDR3 protein results from TCRdb running MiXCR on the PCR reads. The sample lists about 11,000 distinct CDR3 sequences; roughly 58% were seen once. The genes are TRBV12-3 or TRBV12-4 and TRBJ1-5, with 8 bases aligning to TRBD1. This receptor was obtained from a human donor who had recovered from COVID-19. The specimen sequenced was CD4+ T cells from blood, cultured in vitro. The CDR3 spells CASSFDRGGNQPQHF. CDR3 bases: TGTGCCAGCAGTTTTGACAGGGGAGGCAATCAGCCCCAGCATTTT.